What follows describes a single TCR beta chain. What it recognizes is unknown. The ends were cut back, 3 bases at V and 8 bases at J, with 13 bases in the middle. The CDR3 is made up of 13 amino acids. Semi-nested PCR with Nested Universal Primer A followed constant-region reverse priming of full-length variable regions. TCRdb used MiXCR to reprocess the 5' RACE reads, holding one entry per CDR3 protein. Of over 25,000 distinct CDR3 sequences listed, roughly a quarter are singletons. Notes on the study in general: Tumor memory CD4+ T cell TCR gene usage was found to cluster with blood and lymph node memory CD4+ cells and with lymph node naive CD4+ cells. Tumor Treg TCRs overlapped most with tumor naive CD4+ cells. The larger cohort examined one V-J beta rearrangement, not whole repertoires.

The sorted Tregs were CD4+CD25+CD127-/low cells. What was sequenced was tumor-infiltrating Tregs sorted from the breast tumor. The sequence derives from a female donor with breast cancer. This chain joins TRBV12-3 or TRBV12-4 and TRBJ1-2, with a weak D call TRBD1 (6 bases). In DNA form, the CDR3 reads TGTGCCAGCAGTTTGAGGGGGATCGGGGGCTACACCTTC. It codes for CASSLRGIGGYTF.